This T cell receptor (beta chain) was obtained from a study of early T cells in non-severe SARS-CoV-2 infection. Study findings and constraints: Private and CD4 specificities were missed by VDJdb matching, skewed to anti-spike CD8.

TCRdb ran MiXCR on the 5' RACE reads and lists one entry per CDR3 protein. The table has roughly 51,000 distinct CDR3 sequences, over 7.5% seen once. This clonotype was seen at least ten times. Its specificity is not known. Germline CDR1 is LNHNV and CDR2 is YYDKDF (reference sequence). Trimming at V came to 4 bases and at J to 9 bases, leaving 12 bases not matched to a gene. The CDR3 runs 15 residues. Material: whole blood. The chain uses TRBV15 and TRBJ2-7, with TRBD1 matching 10 bases. The receptor's source is an adult who was a healthcare worker with PCR-confirmed SARS-CoV-2 infection or an uninfected control (not recorded which). The CDR3 protein is CATSTRDRGIVGQYF. CDR3 DNA: TGTGCCACCAGCACGCGGGACAGGGGAATAGTCGGGCAGTACTTC.